These T cell receptor beta chains were read from a single sample in a study of T cell responses to AZD1222 COVID-19 vaccine. Libraries were prepared by immunoSEQ multiplex PCR; TCRdb keeps only in-frame clonotypes and omits some of them. The sample has under 200,000 clones, 94% seen once. This specimen was peripheral blood, taken on day 0 of AZD1222 vaccination. All receptors come from an adult in good health. CDR3s include the opening cysteine and the closing phenylalanine or tryptophan. D genes are given only for firm matches. Size values are once, few and many counts, or a class for expanded clones, and some rows have none.

j_gene: TRBJ2-1; abundance: NA; v_gene: TRBV13; d_gene: TRBD1; CDR3nt: TGTGCCAGCAGCTTAGAGGTTACGGACAGGGGTACCGATGAGCAGTTCTTC; CDR3aa: CASSLEVTDRGTDEQFF
j_gene: TRBJ2-7; abundance: NA; v_gene: TRBV28; d_gene: NA; CDR3nt: TGTGCCAGCACTTTGGGGGACTACGAGCAGTACTTC; CDR3aa: CASTLGDYEQYF
j_gene: TRBJ1-5; abundance: NA; v_gene: TRBV7-2; d_gene: NA; CDR3nt: TGTGCCAGCAGCTTAGTTGAACTACAGCCCCAGCATTTT; CDR3aa: CASSLVELQPQHF
j_gene: TRBJ2-7; abundance: NA; v_gene: TRBV6-5; d_gene: NA; CDR3nt: TGTGCCAGCAGTTCCGACTACGAGCAGTACTTC; CDR3aa: CASSSDYEQYF
j_gene: TRBJ1-2; abundance: once; v_gene: TRBV18; d_gene: TRBD1; CDR3nt: TGTGCCAGCTCGCTCGGACAGGGAGGGGACACCTTC; CDR3aa: CASSLGQGGDTF
j_gene: TRBJ1-3; abundance: few; v_gene: TRBV18; d_gene: NA; CDR3nt: TGTGCCAGCTCACCGGCAGGGGGAAACACCATATATTTT; CDR3aa: CASSPAGGNTIYF
j_gene: TRBJ1-5; abundance: NA; v_gene: TRBV4-1; d_gene: NA; CDR3nt: TGCGCCAGCAGCCAAGACGTTTCGGGGATTCTTCAGCCCCAGCATTTT; CDR3aa: CASSQDVSGILQPQHF
j_gene: TRBJ1-2; abundance: NA; v_gene: TRBV11-2; d_gene: NA; CDR3nt: TGTGCCAGCAGCCTAAGACAGTATGGCTACACCTTC; CDR3aa: CASSLRQYGYTF
j_gene: TRBJ1-1; abundance: once; v_gene: TRBV18; d_gene: NA; CDR3nt: TGTGCCAGCTCACCAAACGCCGGACACTTAGACACTGAAGCTTTCTTT; CDR3aa: CASSPNAGHLDTEAFF
j_gene: TRBJ2-3; abundance: NA; v_gene: TRBV6-5; d_gene: TRBD1; CDR3nt: TGTGCCACCCTATACAGGGGGCGAACAGATACGCAGTATTTT; CDR3aa: CATLYRGRTDTQYF
j_gene: TRBJ1-1; abundance: NA; v_gene: TRBV30; d_gene: TRBD1; CDR3nt: TGTGCCTGGAGGGAGGGTGGACAGGGAGCTTTCTTT; CDR3aa: CAWREGGQGAFF
j_gene: TRBJ2-1; abundance: NA; v_gene: TRBV19; d_gene: NA; CDR3nt: TGTGCCAGTAGTATGGGTACTCACGGGGAGAAGCAGTTCTTC; CDR3aa: CASSMGTHGEKQFF
j_gene: TRBJ2-3; abundance: NA; v_gene: TRBV28; d_gene: NA; CDR3nt: TGTGCCAGCAACCCGCAACGGGGCGGGGGCTCTTCTAGCACAGATACGCAGTATTTT; CDR3aa: CASNPQRGGGSSSTDTQYF
j_gene: TRBJ2-1; abundance: NA; v_gene: TRBV24-1; d_gene: TRBD2; CDR3nt: TGTGCCACCAGTGATTCGGGAGGGCCTGGCAATGAGCAGTTCTTC; CDR3aa: CATSDSGGPGNEQFF
j_gene: TRBJ2-3; abundance: NA; v_gene: TRBV27; d_gene: TRBD1; CDR3nt: TGTGCCAGCAGCGACAGGGGTAGCACAGATACGCAGTATTTT; CDR3aa: CASSDRGSTDTQYF
j_gene: TRBJ1-1; abundance: NA; v_gene: TRBV2; d_gene: NA; CDR3nt: TGTGCCAGCCGGGCTTTCGGAGTGGACACTGAAGCTTTCTTT; CDR3aa: CASRAFGVDTEAFF
j_gene: TRBJ1-5; abundance: NA; v_gene: TRBV7-8; d_gene: NA; CDR3nt: TGTGCCAGCAGCTTATCTAAGGACAGTAGCAATCAGCCCCAGCATTTT; CDR3aa: CASSLSKDSSNQPQHF
j_gene: TRBJ2-2; abundance: once; v_gene: TRBV9; d_gene: NA; CDR3nt: TGTGCCAGCAGCGTAGTATCCCCCGGGGAGCTGTTTTTT; CDR3aa: CASSVVSPGELFF
j_gene: TRBJ1-2; abundance: NA; v_gene: TRBV7-8; d_gene: NA; CDR3nt: TGTGCCAGCAGCTTAAGGCCCCAGGGTAGGGGCTACACCTTC; CDR3aa: CASSLRPQGRGYTF
j_gene: TRBJ1-1; abundance: NA; v_gene: TRBV4-1; d_gene: NA; CDR3nt: TGCGCCAGCAGCCAGCTATATACACTAGGAGCTTTCTTT; CDR3aa: CASSQLYTLGAFF
j_gene: TRBJ1-1; abundance: once; v_gene: TRBV10-3; d_gene: NA; CDR3nt: TGTGCCATCAGTGAGTCGAATACGCTAAACACTGAAGCTTTCTTT; CDR3aa: CAISESNTLNTEAFF
j_gene: TRBJ2-7; abundance: NA; v_gene: TRBV11-2; d_gene: NA; CDR3nt: TGTGCCAGCAGCTTACTCGGGGAATTGGGCGAGCAGTACTTC; CDR3aa: CASSLLGELGEQYF
j_gene: TRBJ2-5; abundance: NA; v_gene: TRBV28; d_gene: NA; CDR3nt: TGTGCCAGCAGTTTATATGGGTGGGACTCCTCCCAAGAGACCCAGTACTTC; CDR3aa: CASSLYGWDSSQETQYF
j_gene: TRBJ1-1; abundance: NA; v_gene: TRBV19; d_gene: NA; CDR3nt: TGTGCCAGTAGCCGAGGCCGGGCAGGGTACGACACTGAAGCTTTCTTT; CDR3aa: CASSRGRAGYDTEAFF